This T cell receptor beta chain was recorded in a study of response to subunit inactivated influenza vaccine. Whole-study results and caveats: It was suggested by the authors that few new T cells are recruited by each seasonal influenza vaccination.

This clonotype was counted many times. Its specificity is unknown. The V gene lost 5 bases and the J gene lost 1 base, with 15 bases spanning the gap. The CDR3 totals 16 residues. Germline assignment: CDR1 SGHRS and CDR2 YFSETQ. Via MiXCR, TCRdb re-called the RT-PCR reads, giving one row per CDR3 protein. In the table there are some 520,000 distinct CDR3 sequences, about 17% of which are singletons. The chain links TRBV5-1 to TRBJ1-4; perhaps TRBD1 as D (5 bases). The material was CD4+ T cells sorted from PBMCs, obtained roughly 24 months after vaccination. The receptor comes from a man aged 45-69 years who received an inactivated influenza vaccine. DNA of the CDR3: TGCGCCAGCAGACAGGCCTATCGGGGAACTAATGAAAAACTGTTTTTT. This encodes CASRQAYRGTNEKLFF.